The TCR beta chain under discussion was sequenced for a study of blood T cell repertoires in COVID-19. Study details: Specimens from acute and convalescent COVID-19 originated in the United States, Italy and Spain. T cells, B-cell-depleted T cells, or PBMCs provided the cDNA or gDNA that served as material.

As handled by the study authors: Reference gene primer amplification gave nucleated cell count estimates. Libraries were prepared by immunoSEQ multiplex PCR; TCRdb keeps only in-frame clonotypes and omits some of them. The V and J calls and the clone size are those of that table, but D and trimming were determined from the DNA. Found here are under 200,000 clones, around 89% of them singletons; the top ten hold approximately 6%. The specimen was peripheral blood. This receptor was identified in a man aged 35-49 years with active or convalescent COVID-19.

The CDR3 DNA reads as TGTGCCAGCAGTTTATCGAGAACTAGCGGGGGCCTTAGCTCCTACAATGAGCAGTTCTTC. Its protein is CASSLSRTSGGLSSYNEQFF. The chain links TRBV27 to TRBJ2-1, with 11 bases fitting TRBD2. Germline V gives CDR1 MNHEY, CDR2 SMNVEV (reference sequence). The CDR3 has 20 amino acids. Germline trimming cut 0 bases from V and 0 bases from J; bases unmatched to any gene: 10.